The next 11 T cell receptor beta chains were all read from a single sample in a study of T cell clones after liver transplantation. This table comes from immunoSEQ multiplex PCR, and its TCRdb copy is limited to in-frame clones, with some not included. Of 31,000 or so clones listed, 90% to 95% are singletons. The sample here was CD8+ T cells from blood, taken 12 months after liver transplant. The receptors originated from a human patient who received a liver transplant. The graft donor may account for some of the T cells.

This chain uses TRBV6-6 with TRBJ2-1; no reliable D call. Looked up from germline, CDR1 is MNHNY and CDR2 is SVGAGI (reference sequence). The CDR3 consists of 16 residues. The V end was cut by 2 bases, the J end by 4 bases, with 15 bases between. This chain's CDR3 is CASSYLLEFQYNEQFF. The CDR3 DNA follows: TGTGCCAGCAGTTACCTACTTGAGTTTCAATACAATGAGCAGTTCTTC.

The chain has TRBV19 and TRBJ2-5; 8 nucleotides line up with TRBD1. CDR1 and CDR2 from the germline V gene are LNHDA and SQIVND (reference sequence). There are 13 residues in the CDR3. V trimming: 5 bases; J trimming: 3 bases; junction bases outside the gene matches: 2. The CDR3 bases are TGTGCCAGTAGTCAGGACAGGGAAGAGACCCAGTACTTC. As protein: CASSQDREETQYF. Variable domain in full (rest from reference TRBV19 and TRBJ2-5): DGGITQSPKYLFRKEGQNVTLSCEQNLNHDAMYWYRQDPGQGLRLIYYSQIVNDFQKGDIAEGYSVSREKKESFPLTVTSAQKNPTAFYLCASSQDREETQYFGPGTRLLVL.

This clone was found once. The chain couples TRBV27 to TRBJ2-1; maybe TRBD2 (5 bases). V was shortened by 4 bases and J by 0 bases, with 7 bases between the two germline ends. The CDR3 length is 14 residues. Germline V gene sequence: CDR1 MNHEY, CDR2 SMNVEV (reference sequence). The CDR3 region has the DNA TGTGCCAGCAGTTCGGGAAGCTCCTACAATGAGCAGTTCTTC. It is translated as CASSSGSSYNEQFF.

This chain joins TRBV7-9 and TRBJ2-2; D possibly corresponds to TRBD1 (5 bases). V was shortened by 5 bases and J by 0 bases, with 22 bases between the two germline ends. The length of the CDR3 is 19 residues. CDR1 and CDR2 from the germline V gene are SEHNR and FQNEAQ (reference sequence). CDR3 DNA: TGTGCCAGCAGCGGACATCTCCGGGCCAAGCCCCCGAACACCGGGGAGCTGTTTTTT. It encodes CASSGHLRAKPPNTGELFF.

V usage is TRBV19 and J usage is TRBJ1-1; TRBD1 might be the D (5 bases). This CDR3 region has 16 residues. Germline CDR1 reads LNHDA; CDR2 reads SQIVND (reference sequence). V lost 6 bases and J lost 7, with 24 bases in between. In DNA form, the CDR3 reads TGTGCCAGTAGCGGCGACCGGGACCGAAGGATCTTTGAAGCTTTCTTT. Protein sequence: CASSGDRDRRIFEAFF. Using reference TRBV19 and TRBJ1-1 for the parts outside the CDR3, the full variable domain is DGGITQSPKYLFRKEGQNVTLSCEQNLNHDAMYWYRQDPGQGLRLIYYSQIVNDFQKGDIAEGYSVSREKKESFPLTVTSAQKNPTAFYLCASSGDRDRRIFEAFFGQGTRLTVV.

The chain uses TRBV9 and TRBJ2-1; TRBD2 aligns across 13 bases. The germline V gene encodes CDR1 SGDLS and CDR2 YYNGEE. Losses at the gene ends were 7 bases for V and 4 bases for J; bases not matched to a gene: 14. The CDR3 extends over 18 amino acids. This CDR3 reads CASGGLAGLNGLYNEQFF. In DNA form, the CDR3 reads TGTGCCAGCGGGGGACTAGCGGGGTTGAACGGGCTTTACAATGAGCAGTTCTTC.

The chain carries TRBV7-2 and TRBJ1-2; tentative D call: TRBD1 (6 bases). Germline CDR1 is SGHTA and CDR2 is FQGNSA. The CDR3 is made up of 17 amino acids. V lost 1 base and J 2 bases, leaving 17 bases between the germline ends. The CDR3: CASSLVSPGQLNYGYTF. As DNA, the CDR3 is TGTGCCAGCAGCTTAGTCTCTCCGGGACAACTGAACTATGGCTACACCTTC.

V is TRBV14 and J is TRBJ2-1, with D possibly matching TRBD1 (6 bases). The CDR3 sequence is 16 residues long. With 4 bases removed from V and 7 bases from J, the gap between germline ends came to 20 bases. Germline lookup yields CDR1 SGHDN and CDR2 FVKESK. Here the CDR3 reads CASSRGVGQPWNEQFF. Written as DNA, the CDR3 is TGTGCCAGCAGCCGAGGGGTCGGACAGCCCTGGAATGAGCAGTTCTTC.

In regard to this clone: This may be a read error: a much more frequent sequence differs by one nucleotide. Other DNA sequences in the sample encode the same CDR3. The J gene is TRBJ2-7, the V gene TRBV9; either TRBD1 or TRBD2 may supply D (6 bases each). Germline loops: CDR1 SGDLS, CDR2 YYNGEE. The length of the CDR3 is 14 residues. The germline V and J ends were trimmed by 0 bases and 2 bases, with 9 bases remaining between them. The CDR3 nucleotides are TGTGCCAGCAGCGTAGGGGGGGCCCCCTACGAGCAGTACTTC. Encoded protein: CASSVGGAPYEQYF.

CDR3 region: CASSRPNTGELFF. CDR3 DNA sequence: TGTGCCAGCAGCCGACCCAACACCGGGGAGCTGTTTTTT. The rearrangement joins TRBV7-8 to TRBJ2-2; no firm D call. Germline lookup yields CDR1 SGHVS and CDR2 FQNEAQ. Trimming cost V 5 bases and J 2 bases, with 6 bases left between them. The CDR3 spans 13 residues.

The V and J genes are TRBV13 and TRBJ2-7, with TRBD2 as a possible D gene (6 bases). The CDR3 spans 14 residues. Germline CDR1 is PRHDT and CDR2 is FYEKMQ (reference sequence). Trimming stripped 0 bases from V and 1 base from J, with 7 bases between. The CDR3 is CASSLGGGSYEQYF. In nucleotides, the CDR3 is TGTGCCAGCAGCTTAGGGGGAGGTTCCTACGAGCAGTACTTC.